The 25 T cell receptor beta chains listed next were all sequenced from one sample in a study of Ad26.COV2.S vaccination and SARS-CoV-2 variants. Produced via immunoSEQ multiplex PCR; TCRdb's table is partial and in-frame only. The sample lists under 600,000 clones, 80% to 90% occurring once. The treatment was: over 15 received Ad26.COV2.S at low or high dose, single or two shots; a few received placebo; per-sample allocation not given. The samples date from day 63 after the first vaccine or placebo injection. The source was peripheral blood, collected in a trial of Ad26.COV2.S vaccine versus placebo. These receptor sequences come from a person between 18 and 59 years old who received the Ad26.COV2.S COVID-19 vaccine or a placebo.

The V and J genes are TRBV10-3 and TRBJ1-2, with D perhaps matching TRBD1 (6 bases). This CDR3 region has 16 residues. Trimming took off 3 bases at V and 0 bases at J, with 14 bases between the two ends. Germline CDR1 ENHRY, CDR2 SYGVKD. The CDR3 DNA is TGTGCCATCAGTGAAAGGACAGCACAAGCTAACTATGGCTACACCTTC. Protein sequence: CAISERTAQANYGYTF.

The V call is TRBV7-9, the J call TRBJ1-1; tentative D call: TRBD1 (5 bases). CDR3 size: 12 residues. The V gene's germline CDR1 is SEHNR and CDR2 FQNEAQ (reference sequence). The V gene lost 5 bases and the J gene lost 3 bases, with 7 bases spanning the gap. The CDR3 bases are TGTGCCAGCAGCGAAGGGGACACTGAAGCTTTCTTT. Protein sequence: CASSEGDTEAFF.

This sequence joins TRBV5-1 and TRBJ2-2, with 8 bases that match TRBD1. Per the germline V gene, CDR1 is SGHRS and CDR2 is YFSETQ. The CDR3 is 16 amino acids. V lost 3 bases and J lost 0; bases outside the gene matches: 4. The CDR3 DNA sequence: TGCGCCAGCAGCTCGACAGGGGACACGAACACCGGGGAGCTGTTTTTT. Translation: CASSSTGDTNTGELFF.

The chain joins TRBV25-1 to TRBJ2-2; maybe TRBD2 (6 bases). The germline V and J ends were trimmed by 7 bases and 6 bases, with 12 bases remaining between them. The CDR3 runs to 13 residues. Per germline, CDR1 MGHDK and CDR2 SYGVNS. The CDR3 is CASNNWGAGELFF. The DNA of the CDR3 is TGTGCCAGCAATAATTGGGGGGCCGGGGAGCTGTTTTTT.

The chain is built from TRBV9 and TRBJ1-6, with 7 bases fitting TRBD1. The germline CDR1 and CDR2 sequences are SGDLS and YYNGEE. Trimming at V came to 4 bases and at J to 14 bases, leaving 9 bases not matched to a gene. This CDR3 contains 13 residues. The CDR3 here is CASSPGTVGTLHF. CDR3 bases: TGTGCCAGCAGCCCCGGGACAGTGGGAACCCTCCACTTT.

V and J are TRBV7-8 and TRBJ2-5; 9 bases match TRBD2. CDR1 is SGHVS, CDR2 FQNEAQ, per germline. Germline trimming cut 2 bases from V and 2 bases from J; bases unmatched to any gene: 9. The CDR3 covers 17 residues. As DNA, the CDR3 is TGTGCCAGCAGCTTAATCTGGGCTAGCGGGGAACAAGAGACCCAGTACTTC. It specifies CASSLIWASGEQETQYF. Using reference TRBV7-8 and TRBJ2-5 for the parts outside the CDR3, the full variable domain is GAGVSQSPRYKVAKRGQDVALRCDPISGHVSLFWYQQALGQGPEFLTYFQNEAQLDKSGLPSDRFFAERPEGSVSTLKIQRTQQEDSAVYLCASSLIWASGEQETQYFGPGTRLLVL.

The chain uses TRBV5-1 and TRBJ2-7; 8 bases fit TRBD1. V lost 4 bases and J lost 1; bases outside the gene matches: 4. The germline V gene encodes CDR1 SGHRS and CDR2 YFSETQ. CDR3 length equals 14 residues. CDR3 in amino acids: CASSNRDRSYEQYF. The CDR3 DNA reads TGCGCCAGCAGCAATCGGGACAGGTCCTACGAGCAGTACTTC.

V is TRBV29-1 and J is TRBJ2-5; 7 bases agree with TRBD2. The germline V gene has CDR1 SQVTM and CDR2 ANQGSEA. The length of the CDR3 is 11 residues. V lost 6 bases to trimming and J lost 10 bases; unmatched junction nucleotides: 8. The CDR3 sequence is CSVGRARDQYF. CDR3 sequence (DNA): TGCAGCGTAGGGAGGGCCCGGGACCAGTACTTC.

The chain uses TRBV28 and TRBJ1-2, with D unclear. The CDR3 is 13 amino acids. Germline CDR1 reads MDHEN; CDR2 reads SYDVKM. Deletions cut 2 bases from V and 7 bases from J, with 11 bases between. CDR3 sequence (DNA): TGTGCCAGCAGTTTAGAGACATTCTCTGGCTACACCTTC. Protein: CASSLETFSGYTF.

The chain carries TRBV7-9 and TRBJ1-6; D is uncertain. Per the germline V gene, CDR1 is SEHNR and CDR2 is FQNEAQ (reference sequence). The CDR3 is made up of 15 amino acids. The V end was cut by 1 base, the J end by 2 bases, with 6 bases between. As DNA, the CDR3 is TGTGCCAGCAGCTTAGGAGACACCTATAATTCACCCCTCCACTTT. Translating it yields CASSLGDTYNSPLHF.

The chain combines TRBV12-3 or TRBV12-4 with TRBJ1-3; tentative D call: TRBD1 (5 bases). The CDR3 has 13 residues. Trimming shortened V by 3 bases and J by 4 bases, and 7 bases separated the two germline ends. The CDR3 is CASSFRAGNTIYF. In nucleotides, the CDR3 is TGTGCCAGCAGTTTCAGGGCAGGAAACACCATATATTTT.

This chain links TRBV2 with TRBJ2-5; D is ambiguous. This CDR3 is 14 amino acids long. CDR1 SNHLY and CDR2 FYNNEI come from the germline V gene. Trimming removed 7 bases from V and 5 bases from J, with 17 bases in between. CDR3 in amino acids: CASKGPGHVETQYF. The CDR3 region has the DNA TGTGCCAGCAAAGGACCAGGTCACGTGGAGACCCAGTACTTC.

This chain links TRBV11-3 with TRBJ2-3; D gene uncertain. CDR3 length: 14 amino acids. Germline CDR1 is SGHNT and CDR2 is YENEEA. V was trimmed by 5 bases and J by 3 bases, leaving 12 bases between them. The CDR3 sequence: CASSKSSGTDTQYF. CDR3 DNA: TGTGCCAGCAGCAAATCCTCCGGGACAGATACGCAGTATTTT.

This clone is a singleton in its sample. The chain is built from TRBV4-1 and TRBJ2-2, with 11 positions matching TRBD2. Germline CDR1 and CDR2: MGHRA and YSYEKL. The CDR3 covers 16 residues. With 3 bases clipped from V and 1 base from J, the junction kept 1 base outside the gene matches. This CDR3 is CASSQGTSGNTGELFF. The CDR3 DNA follows: TGCGCCAGCAGCCAGGGGACTAGCGGGAACACCGGGGAGCTGTTTTTT.

The genes are TRBV30 and TRBJ2-1; maybe TRBD1 (6 bases). V was trimmed by 4 bases and J by 4 bases, leaving 11 bases between them. The CDR3 contains 13 residues. Germline-derived CDR1 and CDR2 are GTSNPN and SVGIG (reference sequence). The DNA of the CDR3 is TGTGCCTGGACCTGGACAGATTACAATGAGCAGTTCTTC. It specifies CAWTWTDYNEQFF.

The chain carries TRBV5-4 and TRBJ1-2; TRBD1 aligns across 7 bases. In germline, CDR1 is SGHNT, CDR2 YYREEE (reference sequence). There are 16 residues in the CDR3. V shed 0 bases, J shed 8 bases, and the junction held 13 bases outside the gene matches. The CDR3 DNA is TGTGCCAGCAGCTTGGGAGGGGACAGATCAATTGGAGGCTACACCTTC. The encoded protein is CASSLGGDRSIGGYTF.

The chain has TRBV7-8 and TRBJ2-7; D remains unclear. Germline assignment: CDR1 SGHVS and CDR2 FQNEAQ. The CDR3 is made up of 14 amino acids. Trimming left V 6 bases short and J 1 base short, with 13 bases between. CDR3 DNA sequence: TGTGCCAGCAGTAAGCGCAGTATGTCCTACGAGCAGTACTTC. It yields the protein CASSKRSMSYEQYF. Variable domain in full (rest from reference TRBV7-8 and TRBJ2-7): GAGVSQSPRYKVAKRGQDVALRCDPISGHVSLFWYQQALGQGPEFLTYFQNEAQLDKSGLPSDRFFAERPEGSVSTLKIQRTQQEDSAVYLCASSKRSMSYEQYFGPGTRLTVT.

This chain uses TRBV9 with TRBJ1-4; tentative D call: TRBD1 (6 bases). The CDR3 runs to 17 residues. The V end lost 0 bases, the J end lost 0 bases, and 12 bases lay between the germline ends. Germline CDR1 is SGDLS and CDR2 is YYNGEE. For the CDR3, the DNA is TGTGCCAGCAGCGTAGAGGGACATCTCTCAACTAATGAAAAACTGTTTTTT. It yields the protein CASSVEGHLSTNEKLFF.

The chain is built from TRBV6-6 and TRBJ2-2; D not resolved. The CDR3 covers 21 residues. V lost 5 bases to trimming and J lost 0 bases, with 28 bases between them. CDR1 is MNHNY and CDR2 is SVGAGI in the germline V gene (reference sequence). CDR3 amino acids: CASSRPGIGPTKSTNTGELFF. The DNA for the CDR3 is TGTGCCAGCAGTCGCCCCGGTATAGGGCCCACGAAGTCAACGAACACCGGGGAGCTGTTTTTT.

J is TRBJ1-4 and V is TRBV18; no clear D gene. The CDR3 runs 15 residues. Germline V CDR1 and CDR2: KGHSH, LQKENI. Trimming removed 4 bases at V and 8 bases at J, with 17 bases between. The CDR3 reads CASSLQSVDGEKLFF. The CDR3 nucleotides read TGTGCCAGCTCACTTCAGTCAGTAGACGGCGAAAAACTGTTTTTT.

The rearrangement links TRBV27 to TRBJ2-3, with 15 bases lining up with TRBD2. CDR1 is MNHEY and CDR2 is SMNVEV in the germline V gene (reference sequence). The CDR3 extends over 15 amino acids. Trimming cost V 11 bases and J 4 bases; bases outside gene matches: 7. CDR3 sequence (DNA): TGTGCCTGCTCGGGACTAGCGGGAGGACCAGATACGCAGTATTTT. It encodes CACSGLAGGPDTQYF.

The chain is built from TRBV5-4 and TRBJ1-2; 10 bases are shared with TRBD1. After removal of 0 bases from V and 2 bases from J, the junction contained 1 base not matched to a gene. This CDR3 contains 15 residues. The germline V gene encodes CDR1 SGHNT and CDR2 YYREEE (reference sequence). The CDR3 bases are TGTGCCAGCAGCTTGGAGGACAGGGGGAACTATGGCTACACCTTC. It translates to CASSLEDRGNYGYTF.

The chain links TRBV19 to TRBJ1-1; 10 bases match TRBD1. CDR3 size: 15 residues. With V trimmed by 8 bases and J by 4 bases, 10 bases remained unmatched. The V gene's germline CDR1 is LNHDA and CDR2 SQIVND (reference sequence). The CDR3 nucleotides are TGTGCCAGTCTCGACAGGGGGCTTTTTAGCACTGAAGCTTTCTTT. Amino acids: CASLDRGLFSTEAFF.

The chain employs TRBV30 and TRBJ1-2; D gene ambiguous. The CDR3 consists of 12 residues. The V gene's germline CDR1 is GTSNPN and CDR2 SVGIG (reference sequence). Between the trimmed V and J ends, which lost 3 bases and 2 bases, there was a span of 7 bases. Here the CDR3 reads CAWRLGNYGYTF. As DNA, the CDR3 is TGTGCCTGGAGACTGGGGAACTATGGCTACACCTTC. Based on the CDR3 plus reference TRBV30 and TRBJ1-2, the full variable domain is SQTIHQWPATLVQPVGSPLSLECTVEGTSNPNLYWYRQAAGRGLQLLFYSVGIGQISSEVPQNLSASRPQDRQFILSSKKLLLSDSGFYLCAWRLGNYGYTFGSGTRLTVV.

This clone came up once. The chain carries TRBV2 and TRBJ2-7; no reliable D call. Germline CDR1 and CDR2: SNHLY and FYNNEI. Trimming left V 3 bases short and J 0 bases short, with 6 bases between. CDR3 length equals 13 residues. The CDR3, as DNA: TGTGCCAGCAGTGACGGCTACTCCTACGAGCAGTACTTC. Its protein is CASSDGYSYEQYF.